This note documents a single T cell receptor beta chain sequence. Assay used: immunoSEQ multiplex PCR; TCRdb lists only in-frame clones, some missing. The sample holds about 340,000 clones, 65% to 85% seen once. This specimen belongs to a study of blood T cell repertoires in COVID-19. Sequenced sample: peripheral blood. This TCR derives from a man between 25 and 39 years old with active or convalescent COVID-19.

CDR3 loop: CASSVGSGSVTDTQYF. CDR3 in DNA: TGTGCCAGCAGCGTAGGGAGCGGATCTGTTACAGATACGCAGTATTTT. V usage is TRBV9 and J usage is TRBJ2-3, with D possibly being TRBD2 (5 bases). The V and J ends lost 0 bases and 3 bases respectively, with 14 bases between them. Germline assignment: CDR1 SGDLS and CDR2 YYNGEE. The length of the CDR3 is 16 residues.